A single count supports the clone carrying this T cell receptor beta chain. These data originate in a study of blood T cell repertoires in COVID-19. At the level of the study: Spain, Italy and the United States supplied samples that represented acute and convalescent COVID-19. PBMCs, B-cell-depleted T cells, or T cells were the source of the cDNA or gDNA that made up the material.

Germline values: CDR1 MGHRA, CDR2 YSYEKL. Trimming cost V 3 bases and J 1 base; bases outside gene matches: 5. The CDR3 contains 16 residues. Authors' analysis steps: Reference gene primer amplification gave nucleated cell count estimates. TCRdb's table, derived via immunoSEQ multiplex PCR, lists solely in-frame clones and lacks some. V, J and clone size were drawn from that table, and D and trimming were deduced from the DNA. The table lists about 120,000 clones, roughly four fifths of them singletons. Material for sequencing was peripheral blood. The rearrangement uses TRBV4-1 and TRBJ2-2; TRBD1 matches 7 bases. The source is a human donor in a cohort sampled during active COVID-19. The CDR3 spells CASSQLGQLNTGELFF. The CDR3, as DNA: TGCGCCAGCAGCCAGCTGGGACAGCTGAACACCGGGGAGCTGTTTTTT.